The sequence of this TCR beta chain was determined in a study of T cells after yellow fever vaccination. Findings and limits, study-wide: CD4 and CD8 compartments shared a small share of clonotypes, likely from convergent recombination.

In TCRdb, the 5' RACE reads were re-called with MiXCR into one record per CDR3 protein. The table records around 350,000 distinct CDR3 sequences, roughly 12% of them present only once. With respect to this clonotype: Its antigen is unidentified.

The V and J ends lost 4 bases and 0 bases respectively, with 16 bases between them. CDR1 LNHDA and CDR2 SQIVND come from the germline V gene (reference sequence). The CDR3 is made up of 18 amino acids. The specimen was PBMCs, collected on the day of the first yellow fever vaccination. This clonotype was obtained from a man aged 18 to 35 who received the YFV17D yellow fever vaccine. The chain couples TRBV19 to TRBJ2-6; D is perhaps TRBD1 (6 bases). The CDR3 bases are TGTGCCAGTAGTAGCCTGGGACACCTTTCCTCTGGGGCCAACGTCCTGACTTTC. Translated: CASSSLGHLSSGANVLTF.